Listed below are T cell receptor beta chains from one sample, sequenced in a study of blood T cell repertoires in COVID-19. The protocol was immunoSEQ multiplex PCR, while the TCRdb copy is restricted to in-frame clones and leaves out a portion. The sample includes a few hundred thousand clones, about 80% seen only once; the top ten take more than 7%. Sequenced material: peripheral blood. The origin of the receptors is an elderly man with acute or convalescent COVID-19. Each CDR3 is given with its conserved first and last residue. A D gene is named only where the DNA matches it firmly. Some rows mark clone size as missing; the rest say once, few, many or name a class of expanded clone.

j_gene | abundance | v_gene | d_gene | CDR3aa | CDR3nt
TRBJ2-7 | NA | TRBV7-3 | NA | CASSLDRRPSYEQYF | TGTGCCAGCAGCTTAGACAGGCGCCCCTCCTACGAGCAGTACTTC
TRBJ1-6 | NA | TRBV27 | NA | CASSVTGNSPLHF | TGTGCCAGCAGTGTTACAGGGAATTCACCCCTCCACTTT
TRBJ2-5 | once | TRBV4-1 | NA | CASSQHSRETQYF | TGCGCCAGCAGCCAACACTCTCGAGAGACCCAGTACTTC
TRBJ2-1 | NA | TRBV19 | TRBD2 | CASSILAGNEQFF | TGTGCCAGTAGTATACTAGCGGGTAATGAGCAGTTCTTC
TRBJ1-6 | NA | TRBV6-5 | NA | CASIPQGGSPLHF | TGTGCCAGCATCCCACAGGGCGGTTCACCCCTCCACTTT
TRBJ1-2 | NA | TRBV14 | TRBD1 | CASSRTGGEVGYTF | TGTGCCAGCAGCCGGACAGGGGGCGAGGTTGGCTACACCTTC
TRBJ1-4 | NA | TRBV10-3 | NA | CAISEGAVTNEKLFF | TGTGCCATCAGTGAGGGGGCCGTAACTAATGAAAAACTGTTTTTT
TRBJ2-1 | few | TRBV29-1 | TRBD2 | CSVVGSSGRLADYNEQFF | TGCAGCGTTGTAGGAAGTAGTGGGAGACTAGCGGATTACAATGAGCAGTTCTTC
TRBJ2-7 | NA | TRBV5-1 | TRBD1 | CASSADRVYEQYF | TGCGCCAGCAGCGCGGACAGGGTGTACGAGCAGTACTTC
TRBJ2-3 | NA | TRBV19 | TRBD1 | CASSLGQVRDTQYF | TGTGCCAGTAGTCTAGGACAGGTGAGAGATACGCAGTATTTT
TRBJ1-5 | NA | TRBV10-3 | NA | CAISAGSGNQPQHF | TGTGCCATCAGTGCTGGGAGCGGCAATCAGCCCCAGCATTTT
TRBJ2-1 | NA | TRBV9 | TRBD2 | CASGGVGWDEQFF | TGTGCCTCCGGGGGGGTAGGTTGGGATGAGCAGTTCTTC
TRBJ1-2 | NA | TRBV5-6 | NA | CASSARGYGYTF | TGTGCCAGCAGCGCGAGGGGGTATGGCTACACCTTC
TRBJ2-7 | NA | TRBV27 | NA | CASSLAGRPYEQYF | TGTGCCAGCAGTTTAGCGGGGAGACCCTACGAGCAGTACTTC
TRBJ1-3 | NA | TRBV5-1 | NA | CASSGGGLGGNTIYF | TGCGCCAGCAGCGGCGGCGGGCTCGGTGGAAACACCATATATTTT
TRBJ1-2 | NA | TRBV11-2 | TRBD1 | CASSLTQGASGYTF | TGTGCCAGCAGCTTAACACAGGGGGCGAGCGGCTACACCTTC
TRBJ2-7 | NA | TRBV5-1 | NA | CASSPSLGGGEQYF | TGCGCCAGCAGCCCATCTCTAGGGGGGGGCGAGCAGTACTTC
TRBJ1-2 | NA | TRBV5-4 | TRBD1 | CASSQGQGDYGYTF | TGTGCCAGCAGCCAGGGACAGGGAGACTATGGCTACACCTTC
TRBJ1-2 | NA | TRBV6-5 | NA | CASSRVGGYGYTF | TGTGCCAGCAGCCGGGTAGGGGGCTATGGCTACACCTTC
TRBJ1-3 | NA | TRBV28 | NA | CATSGSPGNTIYF | TGTGCCACCTCAGGGTCCCCTGGAAACACCATATATTTT
TRBJ1-6 | NA | TRBV5-1 | NA | CASSPTLGGSYNSPLHF | TGCGCCAGCAGCCCGACTTTGGGGGGCTCCTATAATTCACCCCTCCACTTT
TRBJ2-7 | NA | TRBV5-5 | NA | CATDRYEQYF | TGTGCCACGGACAGATACGAGCAGTACTTC
TRBJ1-2 | few | TRBV6-1 | TRBD1 | CASSEWDREGHGYTF | TGTGCCAGCAGTGAATGGGACAGGGAGGGTCATGGCTACACCTTC
TRBJ2-5 | NA | TRBV25-1 | TRBD1 | CASNGQGARETQYF | TGTGCCAGCAACGGACAGGGGGCGCGGGAGACCCAGTACTTC
TRBJ1-1 | NA | TRBV5-1 | TRBD1 | CASSRKLTGEGATEAFF | TGCGCCAGCAGCCGTAAATTGACAGGGGAAGGAGCCACTGAAGCTTTCTTT
TRBJ1-4 | NA | TRBV15 | NA | CATRERGEKLFF | TGTGCCACCAGGGAGCGGGGGGAAAAACTGTTTTTT